This T cell receptor (beta chain) was identified during a study of blood T cell repertoires in COVID-19. Study context: Sample material is recorded as cDNA or gDNA derived from T cells, B-cell-depleted T cells, or PBMCs.

The study drew participants aged about 18 to 95 years from 20 to 30 US areas. Looked up from germline, CDR1 is SGHVS and CDR2 is FQNEAQ. V lost 1 base and J lost 4, with 10 bases in between. The CDR3 length is 14 residues. Sequencing was performed with immunoSEQ multiplex PCR; in TCRdb, only in-frame clones are kept and a portion is missing. The top ten hold approximately 9% of the sample, which has hundreds of thousands of clones, 75% to 85% seen once. This TCR derives from a woman aged 45 to 65 with acute COVID-19. V gene TRBV7-8 combines with J gene TRBJ1-2, with D hard to call. The specimen was PBMCs or T cells enriched from blood (not recorded which). CDR3 nucleotides: TGTGCCAGCAGCTTAGAAGGACTGTCCTATGGCTACACCTTC. This encodes CASSLEGLSYGYTF.